This T cell receptor (beta chain) comes out of a study of blood T cell repertoires in COVID-19. Across the study: COVID-19 samples, acute and convalescent, were from the United States, Italy and Spain. PBMCs, B-cell-depleted T cells, or T cells provided the cDNA or gDNA that made up the material.

All enrollees were roughly 18 to 90 years old and from fewer than 25 US areas. Participants' own reports of clinical history determined their cohort assignment. Generated by immunoSEQ multiplex PCR, the TCRdb table keeps only in-frame clones and is missing some. This table has about 140,000 clones, 84% appearing once. The germline V gene has CDR1 LNHDA and CDR2 SQIVND (reference sequence). This CDR3 region has 12 residues. V was pared by 3 bases and J by 8 bases, with 3 bases of the junction left unmatched. This receptor was obtained from a woman in her 50s with acute COVID-19. Sequenced input: PBMCs or T cells enriched from blood (not recorded which). V is TRBV19 and J is TRBJ1-2; TRBD1 matches at 7 bases. Written as DNA, the CDR3 is TGTGCCAGTAGTATTACAGGGGAAGGCTACACCTTC. Translated, it gives CASSITGEGYTF.